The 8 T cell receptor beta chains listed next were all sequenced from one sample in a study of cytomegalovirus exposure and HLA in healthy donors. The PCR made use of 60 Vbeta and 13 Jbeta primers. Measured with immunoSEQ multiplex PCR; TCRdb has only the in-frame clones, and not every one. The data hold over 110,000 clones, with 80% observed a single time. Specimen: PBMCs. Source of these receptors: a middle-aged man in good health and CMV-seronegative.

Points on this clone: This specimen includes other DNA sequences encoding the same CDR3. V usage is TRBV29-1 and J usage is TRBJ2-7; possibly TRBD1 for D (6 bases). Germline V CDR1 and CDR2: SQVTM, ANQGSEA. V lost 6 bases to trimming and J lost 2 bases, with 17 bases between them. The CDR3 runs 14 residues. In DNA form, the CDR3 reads TGCAGCGTGGCCCTACAGGGCAGAACCTACGAGCAGTACTTC. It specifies CSVALQGRTYEQYF.

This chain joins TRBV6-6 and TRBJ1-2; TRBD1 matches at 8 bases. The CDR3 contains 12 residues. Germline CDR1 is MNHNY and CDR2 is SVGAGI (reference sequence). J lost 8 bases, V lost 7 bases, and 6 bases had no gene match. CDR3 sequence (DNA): TGTGCCAGCACACCTGGACAGGGCGGCTACACCTTC. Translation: CASTPGQGGYTF.

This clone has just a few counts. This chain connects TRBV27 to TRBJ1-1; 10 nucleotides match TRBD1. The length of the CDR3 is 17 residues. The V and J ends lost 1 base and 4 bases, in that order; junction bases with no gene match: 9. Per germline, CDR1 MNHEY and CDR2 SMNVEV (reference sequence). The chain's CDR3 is CASSLLRTGGSGTEAFF. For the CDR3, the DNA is TGTGCCAGCAGTTTATTACGGACAGGGGGTTCGGGCACTGAAGCTTTCTTT.

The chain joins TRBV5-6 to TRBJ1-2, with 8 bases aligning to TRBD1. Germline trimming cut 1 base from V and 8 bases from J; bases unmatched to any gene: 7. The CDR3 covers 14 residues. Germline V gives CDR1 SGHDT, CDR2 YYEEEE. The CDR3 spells CASSLWQGADGYTF. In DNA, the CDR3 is TGTGCCAGCAGCTTGTGGCAGGGGGCGGACGGCTACACCTTC. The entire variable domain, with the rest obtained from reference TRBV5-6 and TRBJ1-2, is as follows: DAGVTQSPTHLIKTRGQQVTLRCSPKSGHDTVSWYQQALGQGPQFIFQYYEEEERQRGNFPDRFSGHQFPNYSSELNVNALLLGDSALYLCASSLWQGADGYTFGSGTRLTVV.

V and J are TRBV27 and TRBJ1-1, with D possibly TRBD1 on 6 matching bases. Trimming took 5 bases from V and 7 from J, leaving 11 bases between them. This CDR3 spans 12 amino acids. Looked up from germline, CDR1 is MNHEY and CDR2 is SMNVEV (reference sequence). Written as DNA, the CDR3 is TGTGCCAGCAGTAGGGGGGGAAGTGAAGCTTTCTTT. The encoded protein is CASSRGGSEAFF.

The CDR3 sequence is CASSLTSLANNEQFF. The CDR3 region has the DNA TGTGCCAGCAGCTTAACTAGTCTAGCAAACAATGAGCAGTTCTTC. This chain uses TRBV7-3 with TRBJ2-1; TRBD2 is a possible D gene (5 bases). Trimming removed 0 bases at V and 5 bases at J, with 11 bases between. The CDR3 covers 15 residues. Germline lookup yields CDR1 SGHTA and CDR2 FQGTGA. Using reference TRBV7-3 and TRBJ2-1 for the parts outside the CDR3, the full variable domain is GAGVSQTPSNKVTEKGKYVELRCDPISGHTALYWYRQSLGQGPEFLIYFQGTGAADDSGLPNDRFFAVRPEGSVSTLKIQRTERGDSAVYLCASSLTSLANNEQFFGPGTRLTVL.

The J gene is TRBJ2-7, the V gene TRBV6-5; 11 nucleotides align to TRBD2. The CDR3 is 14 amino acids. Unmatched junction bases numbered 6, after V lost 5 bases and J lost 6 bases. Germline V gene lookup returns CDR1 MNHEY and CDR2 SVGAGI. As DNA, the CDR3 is TGTGCCAGCAGTAAGACTAGCGGGGTCTCCGAGCAGTACTTC. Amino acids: CASSKTSGVSEQYF.

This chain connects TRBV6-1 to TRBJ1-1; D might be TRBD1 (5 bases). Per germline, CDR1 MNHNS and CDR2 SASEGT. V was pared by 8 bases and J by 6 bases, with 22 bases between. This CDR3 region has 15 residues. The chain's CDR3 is CASLQAGSDGPEAFF. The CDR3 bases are TGTGCCAGCCTACAGGCGGGGTCAGACGGCCCTGAAGCTTTCTTT.